This T cell receptor beta chain was documented in a study of neurological immune-mediated disorders. This clonotype has a count of ten or more. The antigen is not known. Points from the study as a whole: While HTLV-1-associated myelopathy showed the greatest TCR clonal expansion, multiple sclerosis showed the least, falling below healthy controls.

For sorted libraries, the input was 1 million CD4+ or CD8+ T cells. TCRdb independently ran MiXCR on the 5' RACE reads; one entry per CDR3 protein. This table has about 55,000 distinct CDR3 sequences, under 4.5% appearing once. There are 17 residues in the CDR3. The ends lost 5 bases at V and 4 bases at J; junction bases unmatched: 15. Germline lookup yields CDR1 SNHLY and CDR2 FYNNEI. The gene calls are TRBV2 and TRBJ1-1; 8 bases map to TRBD1. The sequenced sample consisted of CD4+ T cells from blood. The receptor was isolated from a woman in her thirties or forties with multiple sclerosis. In nucleotides, the CDR3 is TGTGCCAGCAGTCAAGTGGGACAGGACCTTTGGGGCACTGAAGCTTTCTTT. This encodes CASSQVGQDLWGTEAFF.